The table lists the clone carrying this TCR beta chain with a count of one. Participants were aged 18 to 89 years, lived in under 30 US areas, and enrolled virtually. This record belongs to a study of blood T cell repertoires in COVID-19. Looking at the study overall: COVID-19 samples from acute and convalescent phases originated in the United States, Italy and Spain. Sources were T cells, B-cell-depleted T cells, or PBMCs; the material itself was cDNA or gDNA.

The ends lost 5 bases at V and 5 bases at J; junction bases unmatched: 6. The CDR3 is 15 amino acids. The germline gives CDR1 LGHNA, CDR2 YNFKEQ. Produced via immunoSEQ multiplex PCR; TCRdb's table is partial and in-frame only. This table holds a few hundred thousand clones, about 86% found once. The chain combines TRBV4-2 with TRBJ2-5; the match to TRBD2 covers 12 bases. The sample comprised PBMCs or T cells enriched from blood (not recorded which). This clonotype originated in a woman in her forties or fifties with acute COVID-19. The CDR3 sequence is CASSSTSGGRETQYF. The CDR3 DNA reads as TGTGCCAGCAGCAGCACTAGCGGGGGGAGGGAGACCCAGTACTTC.